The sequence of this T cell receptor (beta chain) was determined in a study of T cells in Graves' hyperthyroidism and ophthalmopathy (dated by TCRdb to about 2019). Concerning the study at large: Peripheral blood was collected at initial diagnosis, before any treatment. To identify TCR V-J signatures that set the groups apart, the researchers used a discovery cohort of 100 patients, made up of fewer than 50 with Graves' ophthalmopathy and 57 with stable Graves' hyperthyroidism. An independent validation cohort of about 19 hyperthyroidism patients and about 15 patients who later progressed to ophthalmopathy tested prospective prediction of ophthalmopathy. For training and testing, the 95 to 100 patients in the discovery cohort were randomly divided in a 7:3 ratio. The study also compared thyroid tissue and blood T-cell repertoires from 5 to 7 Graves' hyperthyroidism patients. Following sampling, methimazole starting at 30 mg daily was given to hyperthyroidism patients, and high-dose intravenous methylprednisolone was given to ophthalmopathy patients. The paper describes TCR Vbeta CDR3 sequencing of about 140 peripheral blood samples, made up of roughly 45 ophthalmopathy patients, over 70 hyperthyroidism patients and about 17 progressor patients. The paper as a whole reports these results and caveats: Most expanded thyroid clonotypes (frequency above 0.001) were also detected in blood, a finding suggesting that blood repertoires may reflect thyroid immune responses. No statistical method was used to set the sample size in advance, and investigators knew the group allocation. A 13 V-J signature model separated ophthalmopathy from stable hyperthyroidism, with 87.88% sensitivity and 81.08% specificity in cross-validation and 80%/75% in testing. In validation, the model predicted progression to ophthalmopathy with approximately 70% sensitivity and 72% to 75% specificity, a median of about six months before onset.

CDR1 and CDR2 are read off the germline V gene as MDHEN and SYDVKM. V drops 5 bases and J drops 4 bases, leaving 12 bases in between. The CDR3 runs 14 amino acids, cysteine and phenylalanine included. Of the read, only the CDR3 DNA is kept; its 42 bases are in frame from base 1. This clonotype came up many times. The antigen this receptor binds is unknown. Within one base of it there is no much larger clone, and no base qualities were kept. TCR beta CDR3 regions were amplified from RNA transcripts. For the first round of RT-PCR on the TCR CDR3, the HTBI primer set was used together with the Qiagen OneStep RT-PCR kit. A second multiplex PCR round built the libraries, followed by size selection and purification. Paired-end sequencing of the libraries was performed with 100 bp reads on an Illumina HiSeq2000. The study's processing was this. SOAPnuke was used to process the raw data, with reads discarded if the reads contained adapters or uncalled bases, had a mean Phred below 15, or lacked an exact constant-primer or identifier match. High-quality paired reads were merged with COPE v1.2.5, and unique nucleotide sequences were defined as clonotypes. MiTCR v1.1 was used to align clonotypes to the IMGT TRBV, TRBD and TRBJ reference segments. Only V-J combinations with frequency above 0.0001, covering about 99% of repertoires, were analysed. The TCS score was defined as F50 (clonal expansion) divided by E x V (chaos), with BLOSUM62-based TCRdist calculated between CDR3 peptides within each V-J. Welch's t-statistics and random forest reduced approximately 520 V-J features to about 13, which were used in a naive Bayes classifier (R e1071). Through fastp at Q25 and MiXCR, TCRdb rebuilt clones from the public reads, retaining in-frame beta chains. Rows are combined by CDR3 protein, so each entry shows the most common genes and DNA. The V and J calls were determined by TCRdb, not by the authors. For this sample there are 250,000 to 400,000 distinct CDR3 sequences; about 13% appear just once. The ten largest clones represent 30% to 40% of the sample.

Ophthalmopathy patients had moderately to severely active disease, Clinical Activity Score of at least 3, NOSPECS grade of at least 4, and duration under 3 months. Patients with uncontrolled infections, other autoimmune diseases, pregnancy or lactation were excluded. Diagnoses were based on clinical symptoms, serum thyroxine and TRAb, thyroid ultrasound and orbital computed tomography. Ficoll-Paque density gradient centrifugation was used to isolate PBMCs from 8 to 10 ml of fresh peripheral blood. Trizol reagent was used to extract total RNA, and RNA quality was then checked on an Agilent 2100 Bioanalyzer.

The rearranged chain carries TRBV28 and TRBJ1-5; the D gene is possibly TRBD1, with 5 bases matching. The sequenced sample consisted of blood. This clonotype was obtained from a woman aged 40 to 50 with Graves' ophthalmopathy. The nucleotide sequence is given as TGTGCCAGCAGTATACAGGCGCGAAATCAGCCCCAGCATTTT. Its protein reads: CASSIQARNQPQHF.